Below, 16 T cell receptor beta chains from the same sample are listed, as sequenced in a study of blood T cell repertoires in COVID-19. Assay: immunoSEQ multiplex PCR; the TCRdb copy retains only in-frame clones and omits some. The top ten clones hold 22% of a sample with about 83,000 clones, just over 85% of them seen once. The sequencing sample was made of peripheral blood. Receptors were obtained from a woman at least 80 years old in a cohort sampled during active or convalescent COVID-19.

V is TRBV30 and J is TRBJ2-5; a possible D gene is TRBD1 (7 bases). V was pared by 0 bases and J by 4 bases, with 15 bases between. Germline V gives CDR1 GTSNPN, CDR2 SVGIG (reference sequence). CDR3 size: 15 residues. The CDR3 DNA sequence: TGTGCCTGGAGTGTACGAGGAGGGGGCCGAGAGACCCAGTACTTC. Encoded protein: CAWSVRGGGRETQYF.

The chain employs TRBV11-2 and TRBJ1-5; the D gene is possibly TRBD1 (6 bases). The CDR3 runs to 17 residues. Germline V gives CDR1 SGHAT, CDR2 FQNNGV. Trimming pared 3 bases from V and 3 bases from J, leaving 18 bases between. Written as DNA, the CDR3 is TGTGCCAGCAGCTTGGGGCTCACAGGGTACAACAATCAGCCCCAGCATTTT. Translating it yields CASSLGLTGYNNQPQHF.

The chain carries TRBV12-3 or TRBV12-4 and TRBJ1-2; the D gene is possibly TRBD1 (6 bases). This CDR3 region has 13 residues. The V gene lost 5 bases and the J gene lost 0 bases, with 7 bases spanning the gap. The CDR3 nucleotides read TGTGCCAGCAGTACAGGGCCTAACTATGGCTACACCTTC. Translation: CASSTGPNYGYTF.

This clone was found a few times. V is TRBV27 and J is TRBJ2-2; TRBD2 is a possible D gene (6 bases). The V and J ends lost 7 bases and 5 bases respectively, with 14 bases between them. This CDR3 comprises 14 residues. Germline CDR1 and CDR2: MNHEY and SMNVEV (reference sequence). CDR3 residues: CASTRGEETGELFF. The CDR3 DNA sequence: TGTGCCAGCACCCGAGGGGAGGAAACCGGGGAGCTGTTTTTT.

V gene TRBV2 combines with J gene TRBJ2-7, with TRBD1 as a possible D gene (5 bases). The V and J ends lost 6 bases and 0 bases respectively, with 12 bases between them. CDR1 is SNHLY and CDR2 is FYNNEI in the germline V gene. The CDR3 has 14 amino acids. CDR3 DNA: TGTGCCAGCAGACGGGTCGGACACTCCTACGAGCAGTACTTC. This encodes CASRRVGHSYEQYF.

In this sample, this clone turned up a few times. The chain joins TRBV24-1 to TRBJ2-5; D is unresolved. The V end was cut by 4 bases, the J end by 4 bases, with 9 bases between. Germline CDR1 and CDR2: KGHDR and SFDVKD. The CDR3 spans 13 residues. The CDR3 protein is CATSDRVGETQYF. CDR3 sequence (DNA): TGTGCCACCAGTGACCGGGTGGGAGAGACCCAGTACTTC.

The CDR3 DNA reads as TGTGCCAGCAGTAACCCCCCGACAGGTTCCTACGAGCAGTACTTC. This codes for CASSNPPTGSYEQYF. The genes are TRBV6-2 or TRBV6-3 and TRBJ2-7, with D possibly TRBD1 on 6 matching bases. Germline values: CDR1 MNHEY, CDR2 SVGEGT. V was cut by 5 bases and J by 1 base, with 15 bases left in between. The CDR3 runs 15 residues.

CDR3 protein: CASSVAERSGSYNEQFF. CDR3 in DNA: TGTGCCAGCAGCGTTGCAGAGCGGTCTGGCTCCTACAATGAGCAGTTCTTC. The rearrangement links TRBV9 to TRBJ2-1, with D perhaps TRBD2 (5 bases). The CDR3 is 17 amino acids. The germline gives CDR1 SGDLS, CDR2 YYNGEE. The germline V and J ends were trimmed by 2 bases and 0 bases, with 15 bases remaining between them.

This chain connects TRBV28 to TRBJ2-1; the match to TRBD2 covers 7 bases. CDR3 length: 12 amino acids. Germline V gives CDR1 MDHEN, CDR2 SYDVKM. With 7 bases clipped from V and 9 bases from J, the junction kept 6 bases outside the gene matches. CDR3 sequence reads: CASMGWGGEQFF. CDR3 coding DNA: TGTGCCAGCATGGGATGGGGGGGTGAGCAGTTCTTC.

This clone was recorded once. The rearrangement links TRBV10-3 to TRBJ1-5; D gene uncertain. Germline V lookup: CDR1 ENHRY, CDR2 SYGVKD. The V and J ends lost 10 bases and 7 bases respectively, with 17 bases between them. This CDR3 region has 13 residues. CDR3 amino acids: CATAGSGWQPQHF. The CDR3 nucleotides are TGTGCCACCGCGGGCTCTGGATGGCAGCCCCAGCATTTT.

The gene calls are TRBV9 and TRBJ2-7; a possible D gene is TRBD2 (6 bases). The V gene lost 3 bases and the J gene lost 3 bases, with 16 bases spanning the gap. Germline V CDR1 and CDR2: SGDLS, YYNGEE. This CDR3 is 15 amino acids long. The CDR3 reads CASSGGGDPGYEQYF. The CDR3 nucleotides read TGTGCCAGCAGCGGCGGAGGGGACCCAGGCTACGAGCAGTACTTC.

The chain combines TRBV7-2 with TRBJ2-1; TRBD2 might be the D (6 bases). The CDR3 covers 17 residues. Germline-derived CDR1 and CDR2 are SGHTA and FQGNSA. V dropped 4 bases and J dropped 1 base, with 17 bases sitting between them. CDR3 nucleotides: TGTGCCAGCAGCTCCACCGGGGCGGGGAGGTCCTACAATGAGCAGTTCTTC. It yields the protein CASSSTGAGRSYNEQFF.

The rearrangement uses TRBV30 and TRBJ1-3, with TRBD1 identical over 7 bases. V trimming: 5 bases; J trimming: 3 bases; junction bases outside the gene matches: 7. The CDR3 length is 14 residues. Germline assignment: CDR1 GTSNPN and CDR2 SVGIG (reference sequence). The CDR3 region is CAWARDSLGNTIYF. CDR3 DNA: TGTGCCTGGGCTCGGGACAGTCTTGGAAACACCATATATTTT. The entire variable domain, with the rest obtained from reference TRBV30 and TRBJ1-3, is as follows: SQTIHQWPATLVQPVGSPLSLECTVEGTSNPNLYWYRQAAGRGLQLLFYSVGIGQISSEVPQNLSASRPQDRQFILSSKKLLLSDSGFYLCAWARDSLGNTIYFGEGSWLTVV.

The genes are TRBV5-1 and TRBJ2-1; 7 bases are shared with TRBD2. V lost 4 bases to trimming and J lost 6 bases; unmatched junction nucleotides: 7. Germline V CDR1 and CDR2: SGHRS, YFSETQ. The CDR3 is 14 residues long. The CDR3 DNA reads as TGCGCCAGCAGCACGGGCGGGAGTGTCAATGAGCAGTTCTTC. Its protein product is CASSTGGSVNEQFF.

The chain is built from TRBV5-1 and TRBJ1-2; D is unclear. Germline V CDR1 and CDR2: SGHRS, YFSETQ. The length of the CDR3 is 13 residues. The ends were cut back, 0 bases at V and 8 bases at J, with 11 bases in the middle. This chain's CDR3 is CASSLDWQAGYTF. The CDR3 nucleotides are TGCGCCAGCAGCTTGGATTGGCAGGCGGGCTACACCTTC.

The chain uses TRBV7-9 and TRBJ1-1; 8 bases line up with TRBD1. The V gene's germline CDR1 is SEHNR and CDR2 FQNEAQ (reference sequence). With 5 bases clipped from V and 4 bases from J, the junction kept 6 bases outside the gene matches. CDR3 size: 14 residues. The CDR3 DNA follows: TGTGCCAGCAGCATGGACAGGGTCGGCACTGAAGCTTTCTTT. As protein: CASSMDRVGTEAFF.